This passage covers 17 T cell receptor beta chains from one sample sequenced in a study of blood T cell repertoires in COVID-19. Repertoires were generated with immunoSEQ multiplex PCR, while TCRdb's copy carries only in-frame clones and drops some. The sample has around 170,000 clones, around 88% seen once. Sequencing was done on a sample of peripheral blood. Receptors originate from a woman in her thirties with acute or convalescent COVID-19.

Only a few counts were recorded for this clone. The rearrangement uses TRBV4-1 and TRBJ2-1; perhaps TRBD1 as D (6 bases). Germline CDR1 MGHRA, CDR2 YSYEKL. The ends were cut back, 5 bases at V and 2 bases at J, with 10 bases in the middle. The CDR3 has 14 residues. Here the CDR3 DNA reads TGCGCCAGCAGCGAACAGGGAGCCTACAATGAGCAGTTCTTC. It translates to CASSEQGAYNEQFF.

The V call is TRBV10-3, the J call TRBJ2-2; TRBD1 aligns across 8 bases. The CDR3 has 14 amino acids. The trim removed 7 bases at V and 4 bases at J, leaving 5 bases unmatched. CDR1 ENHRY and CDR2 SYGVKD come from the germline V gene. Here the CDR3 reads CAIKTGQGTGELFF. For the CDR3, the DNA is TGTGCCATCAAGACCGGACAGGGCACCGGGGAGCTGTTTTTT.

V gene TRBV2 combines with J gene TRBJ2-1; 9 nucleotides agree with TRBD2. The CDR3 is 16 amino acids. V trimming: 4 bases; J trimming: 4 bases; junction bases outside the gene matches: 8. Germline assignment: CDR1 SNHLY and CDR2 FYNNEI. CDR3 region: CASSGAEAGGYNEQFF. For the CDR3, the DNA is TGTGCCAGCAGTGGCGCCGAAGCGGGAGGTTACAATGAGCAGTTCTTC.

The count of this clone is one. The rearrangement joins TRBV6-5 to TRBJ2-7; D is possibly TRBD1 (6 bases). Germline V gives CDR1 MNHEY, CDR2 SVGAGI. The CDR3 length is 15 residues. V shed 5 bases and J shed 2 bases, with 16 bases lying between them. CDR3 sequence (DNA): TGTGCCAGCAGTCTACCCGCAGGGGCGGCCTACGAGCAGTACTTC. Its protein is CASSLPAGAAYEQYF.

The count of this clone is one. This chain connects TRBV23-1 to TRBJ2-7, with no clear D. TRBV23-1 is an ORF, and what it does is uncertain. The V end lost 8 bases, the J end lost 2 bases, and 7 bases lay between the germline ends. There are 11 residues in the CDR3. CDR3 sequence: CASEAPYEQYF. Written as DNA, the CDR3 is TGCGCCAGCGAGGCCCCCTACGAGCAGTACTTC.

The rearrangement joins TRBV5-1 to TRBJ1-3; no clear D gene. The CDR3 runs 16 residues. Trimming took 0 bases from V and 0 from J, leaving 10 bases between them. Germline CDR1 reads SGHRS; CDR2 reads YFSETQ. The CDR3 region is CASSLAGVLSGNTIYF. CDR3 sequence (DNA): TGCGCCAGCAGCTTGGCCGGGGTCCTCTCTGGAAACACCATATATTTT.

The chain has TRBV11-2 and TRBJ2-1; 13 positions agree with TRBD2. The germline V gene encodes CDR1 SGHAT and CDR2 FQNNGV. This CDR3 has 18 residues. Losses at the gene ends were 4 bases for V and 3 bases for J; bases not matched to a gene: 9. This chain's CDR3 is CASSSWTSGSFHYNEQFF. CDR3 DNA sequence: TGTGCCAGCAGCTCTTGGACTAGCGGGAGCTTTCACTACAATGAGCAGTTCTTC.

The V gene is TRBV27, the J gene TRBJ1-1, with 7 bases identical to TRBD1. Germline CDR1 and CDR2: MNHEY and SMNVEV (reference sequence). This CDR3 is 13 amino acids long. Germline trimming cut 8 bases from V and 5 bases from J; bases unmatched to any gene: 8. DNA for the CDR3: TGTGCCAGCTCTCACCGGGACAGAACTGAAGCTTTCTTT. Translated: CASSHRDRTEAFF.

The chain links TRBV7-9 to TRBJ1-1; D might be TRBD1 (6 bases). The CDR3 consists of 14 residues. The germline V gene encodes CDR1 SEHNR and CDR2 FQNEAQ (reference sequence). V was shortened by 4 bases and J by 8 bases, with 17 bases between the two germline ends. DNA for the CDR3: TGTGCCAGCAGCTCCCAACGGGGGGGCCAGGAAGCTTTCTTT. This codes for CASSSQRGGQEAFF.

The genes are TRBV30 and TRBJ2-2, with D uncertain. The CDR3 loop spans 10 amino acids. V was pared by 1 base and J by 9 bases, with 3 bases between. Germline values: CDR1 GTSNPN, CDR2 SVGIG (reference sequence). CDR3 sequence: CAWSERELFF. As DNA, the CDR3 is TGTGCCTGGAGTGAGCGGGAGCTGTTTTTT.

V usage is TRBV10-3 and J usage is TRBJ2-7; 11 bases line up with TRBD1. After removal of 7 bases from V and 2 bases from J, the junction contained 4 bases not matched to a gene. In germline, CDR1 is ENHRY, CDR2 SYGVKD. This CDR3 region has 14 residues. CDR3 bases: TGTGCCATCAAAGGACAGGGGGCCGCCTACGAGCAGTACTTC. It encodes CAIKGQGAAYEQYF.

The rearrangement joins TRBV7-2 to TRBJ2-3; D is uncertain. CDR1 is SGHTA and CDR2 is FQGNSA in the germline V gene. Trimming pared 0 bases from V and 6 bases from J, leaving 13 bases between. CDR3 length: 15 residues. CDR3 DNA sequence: TGTGCCAGCAGCTTAGCGGGCCAATCCTCCGATACGCAGTATTTT. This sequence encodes CASSLAGQSSDTQYF.

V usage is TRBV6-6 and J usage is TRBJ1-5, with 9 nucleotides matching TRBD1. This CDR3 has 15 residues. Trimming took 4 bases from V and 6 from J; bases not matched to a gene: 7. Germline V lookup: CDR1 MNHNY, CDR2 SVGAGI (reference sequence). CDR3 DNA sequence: TGTGCCAGCAGTTTTCCGGGACAGGGTCGTCAGCCCCAGCATTTT. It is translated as CASSFPGQGRQPQHF.

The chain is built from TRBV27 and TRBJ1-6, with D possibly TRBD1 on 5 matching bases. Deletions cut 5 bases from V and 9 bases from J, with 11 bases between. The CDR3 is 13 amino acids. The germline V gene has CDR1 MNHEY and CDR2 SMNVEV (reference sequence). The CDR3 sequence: CASSRQIVSPLHF. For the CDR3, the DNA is TGTGCCAGCAGTCGACAGATTGTTTCACCCCTCCACTTT.

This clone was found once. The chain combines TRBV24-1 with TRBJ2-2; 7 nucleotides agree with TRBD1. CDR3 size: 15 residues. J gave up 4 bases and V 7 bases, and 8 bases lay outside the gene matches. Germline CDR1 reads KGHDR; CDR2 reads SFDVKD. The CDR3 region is CATRTSTGSTGELFF. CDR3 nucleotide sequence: TGTGCCACCAGGACCTCGACAGGGAGCACCGGGGAGCTGTTTTTT.

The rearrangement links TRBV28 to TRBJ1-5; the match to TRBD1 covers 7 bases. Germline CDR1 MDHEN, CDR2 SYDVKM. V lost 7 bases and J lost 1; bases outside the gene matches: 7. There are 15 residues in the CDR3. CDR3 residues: CASTEGARSNQPQHF. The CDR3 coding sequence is TGTGCCAGCACCGAGGGGGCGCGGAGCAATCAGCCCCAGCATTTT.

CDR3 amino acids: CASSEGWQVQPQHF. The DNA for the CDR3 is TGTGCCAGCAGTGAAGGGTGGCAGGTACAGCCCCAGCATTTT. The chain recombines TRBV6-1 with TRBJ1-5; D unclear. The V and J ends lost 1 base and 7 bases respectively, with 11 bases between them. Germline CDR1 is MNHNS and CDR2 is SASEGT. The CDR3 loop spans 14 amino acids.